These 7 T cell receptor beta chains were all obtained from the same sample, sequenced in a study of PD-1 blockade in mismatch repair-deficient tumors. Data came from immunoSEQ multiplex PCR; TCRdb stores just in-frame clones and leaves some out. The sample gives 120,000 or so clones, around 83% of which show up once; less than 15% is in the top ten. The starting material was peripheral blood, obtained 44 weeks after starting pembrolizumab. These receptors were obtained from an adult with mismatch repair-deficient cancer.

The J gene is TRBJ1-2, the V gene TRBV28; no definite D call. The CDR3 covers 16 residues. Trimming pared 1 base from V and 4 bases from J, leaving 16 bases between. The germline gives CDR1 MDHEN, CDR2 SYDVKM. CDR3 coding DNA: TGTGCCAGCAGTTTATTGACCCTAAGAGTACCCTATGGCTACACCTTC. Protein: CASSLLTLRVPYGYTF.

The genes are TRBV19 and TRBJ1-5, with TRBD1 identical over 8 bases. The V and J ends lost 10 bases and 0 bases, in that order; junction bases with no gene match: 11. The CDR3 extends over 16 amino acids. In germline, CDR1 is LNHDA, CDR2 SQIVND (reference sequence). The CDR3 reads CATRSGTGYSNQPQHF. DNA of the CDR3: TGTGCCACCCGAAGTGGGACAGGCTATAGCAATCAGCCCCAGCATTTT. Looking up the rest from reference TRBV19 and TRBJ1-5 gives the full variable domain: DGGITQSPKYLFRKEGQNVTLSCEQNLNHDAMYWYRQDPGQGLRLIYYSQIVNDFQKGDIAEGYSVSREKKESFPLTVTSAQKNPTAFYLCATRSGTGYSNQPQHFGDGTRLSIL.

The CDR3 coding sequence is TGTGCCAGCAGCATAGACAGGGGGGAGATGTCCGGGGAGCTGTTTTTT. Translation: CASSIDRGEMSGELFF. The chain has TRBV13 and TRBJ2-2, with 9 nucleotides matching TRBD1. The CDR3 spans 16 residues. Per the germline V gene, CDR1 is PRHDT and CDR2 is FYEKMQ (reference sequence). The J segment lost 6 bases and the V segment lost 5 bases, leaving 10 bases of the junction unmatched.

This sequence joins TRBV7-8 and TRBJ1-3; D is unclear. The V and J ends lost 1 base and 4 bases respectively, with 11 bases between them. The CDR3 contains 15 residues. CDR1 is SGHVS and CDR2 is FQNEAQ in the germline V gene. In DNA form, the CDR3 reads TGTGCCAGCAGCTTAGGGACTGATTTAGGAAACACCATATATTTT. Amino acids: CASSLGTDLGNTIYF.

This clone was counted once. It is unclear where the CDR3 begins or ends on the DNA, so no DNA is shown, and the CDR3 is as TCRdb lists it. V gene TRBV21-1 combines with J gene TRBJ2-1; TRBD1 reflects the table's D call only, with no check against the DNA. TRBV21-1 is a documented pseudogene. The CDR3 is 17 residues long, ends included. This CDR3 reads CASSKVGLGTEVNEQFF.

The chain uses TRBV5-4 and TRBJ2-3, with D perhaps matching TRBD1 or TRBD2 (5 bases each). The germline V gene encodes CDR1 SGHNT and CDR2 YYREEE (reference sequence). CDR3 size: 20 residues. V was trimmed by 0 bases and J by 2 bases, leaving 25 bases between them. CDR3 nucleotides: TGTGCCAGCAGCTTGGTGGGTCACGGGGCTTTCGGCATCGACACAGATACGCAGTATTTT. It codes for CASSLVGHGAFGIDTDTQYF.

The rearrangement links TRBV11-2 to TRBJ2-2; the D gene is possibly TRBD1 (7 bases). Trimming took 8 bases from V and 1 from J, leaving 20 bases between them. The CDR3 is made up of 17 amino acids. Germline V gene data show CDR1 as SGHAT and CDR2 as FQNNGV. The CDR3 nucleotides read TGTGCCAGCGGGGGGAGAGGGGGCTTTTTGAACACCGGGGAGCTGTTTTTT. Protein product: CASGGRGGFLNTGELFF.